This TCR beta chain was sequenced in a study of metastatic and nonmetastatic thyroid tumors (dated by TCRdb to the early 2020s). For context, the study as a whole: Repertoires were compared across peripheral blood and tumor or nodule tissue samples from malignant and benign thyroid patients. What the research found in general, with its limitations: In both blood and tumor samples, malignant tumors were reported to have significantly higher TCR beta diversity than benign nodules.

To note about this clone: Its antigen is currently not known. The sample holds no much larger clone one base away, and base qualities are not on file.

V was cut back by 6 bases and J by 7 bases, leaving a gap of 12 bases between them. From its cysteine to its phenylalanine, the CDR3 spans 12 amino acids. Here the CDR3 DNA is all that survives: 36 bases in frame from base 1. Reading the germline V gene gives CDR1 MDHEN and CDR2 SYDVKM. Preparation of the library involved PCR. Sequencing was performed on an Illumina HiSeq 4000. High-throughput sequencing was used to profile the TCR beta-chain CDR3 region of every patient. For the original study's pipeline: The researchers built a classifier to tell apart papillary thyroid cancer patients with distant metastasis, based on CDR3 differences among clinicopathological groups. To measure repertoire diversity the researchers used the Shannon index, while the Morisita-Horn index served to gauge how similar the tumor and blood repertoires were. TCRdb reran the public reads through fastp at Q25 and MiXCR, keeping productive beta chains. The authors' filters were not applied to this entry. This sample lists approximately 11,000 clones; around 26% were detected once. The biggest ten clones account for over 20% of the sample.

No treatment had been received by any patient before thyroid surgery. The study retrospectively analysed patient clinical samples collected from about 2012 to 2019 using T-cell receptor beta sequencing. The specimen sequenced was adjacent normal tissue. The sequence was obtained from a male donor with papillary thyroid cancer or a benign thyroid nodule (not recorded which). Some clones in this sample may be carry-over from other donors' samples. The rearranged chain carries TRBV28 and TRBJ1-2; a tentative D call is TRBD1 (5 bases match). In nucleotide form, the sequence is TGTGCCAGCAGCGGGGGTTTAATTGGCTACACCTTC. This yields the protein CASSGGLIGYTF.